The T cell receptor (beta chain) under discussion was sequenced for a study of cytomegalovirus exposure and HLA in healthy donors. This CDR3 comprises 15 residues. Germline CDR1 is ENHRY and CDR2 is SYGVKD. Germline trimming cut 6 bases from V and 3 bases from J; bases unmatched to any gene: 10. In the PCR, 60 Vbeta and 13 Jbeta primers were used. Repertoires were generated with immunoSEQ multiplex PCR, while TCRdb's copy carries only in-frame clones and drops some. The sample includes some 120,000 clones. A word on this clone: Its specificity is unknown.

Overall study results and limits: Reportedly, HLA-A and HLA-B alleles of most subjects were accurately predicted from TCR beta. Likely technical artifact: a cluster of highly shared sequence variants.

The sample consisted of PBMCs. The source is a man in his forties or fifties in good health and CMV-seronegative. This sequence joins TRBV10-3 and TRBJ1-1, with 7 bases aligning to TRBD1. Here the CDR3 reads CAISTHRGLDTEAFF. The CDR3 region has the DNA TGTGCCATCAGCACTCACAGGGGCCTCGACACTGAAGCTTTCTTT.